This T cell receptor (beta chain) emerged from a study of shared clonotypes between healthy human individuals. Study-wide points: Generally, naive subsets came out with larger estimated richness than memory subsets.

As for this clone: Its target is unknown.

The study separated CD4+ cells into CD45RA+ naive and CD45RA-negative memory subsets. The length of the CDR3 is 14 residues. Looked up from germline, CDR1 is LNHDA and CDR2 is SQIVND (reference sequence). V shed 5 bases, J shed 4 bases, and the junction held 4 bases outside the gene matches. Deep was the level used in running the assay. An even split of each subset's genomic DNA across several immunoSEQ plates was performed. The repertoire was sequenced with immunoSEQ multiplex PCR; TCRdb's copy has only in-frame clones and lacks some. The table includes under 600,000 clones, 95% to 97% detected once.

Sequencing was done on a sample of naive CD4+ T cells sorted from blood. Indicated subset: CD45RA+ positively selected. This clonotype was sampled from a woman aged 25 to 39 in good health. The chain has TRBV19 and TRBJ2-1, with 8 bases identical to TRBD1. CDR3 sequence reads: CASSSGQAYNEQFF. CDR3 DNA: TGTGCCAGTAGTTCGGGACAGGCATACAATGAGCAGTTCTTC.